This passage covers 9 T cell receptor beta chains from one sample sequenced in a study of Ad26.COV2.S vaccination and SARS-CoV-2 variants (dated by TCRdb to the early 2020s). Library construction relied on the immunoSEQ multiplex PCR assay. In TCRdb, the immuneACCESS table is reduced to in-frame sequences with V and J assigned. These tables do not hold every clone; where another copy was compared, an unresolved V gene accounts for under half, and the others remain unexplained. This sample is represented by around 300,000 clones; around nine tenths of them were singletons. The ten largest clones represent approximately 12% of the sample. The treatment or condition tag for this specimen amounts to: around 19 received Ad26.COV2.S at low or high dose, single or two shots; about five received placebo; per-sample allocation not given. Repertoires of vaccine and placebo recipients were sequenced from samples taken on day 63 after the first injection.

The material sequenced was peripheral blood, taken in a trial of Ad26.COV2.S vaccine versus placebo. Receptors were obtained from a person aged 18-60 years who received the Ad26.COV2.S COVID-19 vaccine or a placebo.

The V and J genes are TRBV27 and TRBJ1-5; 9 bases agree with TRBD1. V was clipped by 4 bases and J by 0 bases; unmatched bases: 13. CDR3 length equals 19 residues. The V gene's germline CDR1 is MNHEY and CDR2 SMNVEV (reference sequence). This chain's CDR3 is CASSSSGTGWWDSNQPQHF. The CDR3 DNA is TGTGCCAGCAGTTCCTCCGGGACAGGGTGGTGGGATAGCAATCAGCCCCAGCATTTT.

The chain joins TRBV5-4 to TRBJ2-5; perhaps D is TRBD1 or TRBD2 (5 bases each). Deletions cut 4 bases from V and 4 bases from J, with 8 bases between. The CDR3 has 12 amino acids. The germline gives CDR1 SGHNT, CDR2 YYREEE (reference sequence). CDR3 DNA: TGTGCCAGCAGCGGGACGGGAGAGACCCAGTACTTC. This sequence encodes CASSGTGETQYF.

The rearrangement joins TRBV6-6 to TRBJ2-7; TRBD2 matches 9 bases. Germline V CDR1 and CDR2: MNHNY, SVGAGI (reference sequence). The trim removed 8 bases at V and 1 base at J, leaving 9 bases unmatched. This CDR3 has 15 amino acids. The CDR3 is CASGGLAETSYEQYF. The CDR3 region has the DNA TGTGCCAGCGGGGGACTAGCTGAAACTTCCTACGAGCAGTACTTC.

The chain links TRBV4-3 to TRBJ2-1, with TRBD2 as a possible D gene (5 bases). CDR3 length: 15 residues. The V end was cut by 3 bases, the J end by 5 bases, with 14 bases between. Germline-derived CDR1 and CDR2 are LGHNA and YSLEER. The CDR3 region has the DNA TGCGCCAGCAGCCATAGGATTTTAGCGAACAATGAGCAGTTCTTC. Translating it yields CASSHRILANNEQFF.

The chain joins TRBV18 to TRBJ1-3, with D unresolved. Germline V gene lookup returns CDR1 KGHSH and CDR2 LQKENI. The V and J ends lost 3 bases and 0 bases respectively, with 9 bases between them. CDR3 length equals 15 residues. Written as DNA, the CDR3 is TGTGCCAGCTCACCCCCGGGCAGCTCTGGAAACACCATATATTTT. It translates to CASSPPGSSGNTIYF.

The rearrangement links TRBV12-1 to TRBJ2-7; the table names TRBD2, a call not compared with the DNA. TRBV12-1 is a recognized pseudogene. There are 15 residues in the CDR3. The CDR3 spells CASSSRLAGDYEQYF. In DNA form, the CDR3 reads TGTGCCAGCAGCTCGCGACTAGCGGGGGACTACGAGCAGTACTTC.

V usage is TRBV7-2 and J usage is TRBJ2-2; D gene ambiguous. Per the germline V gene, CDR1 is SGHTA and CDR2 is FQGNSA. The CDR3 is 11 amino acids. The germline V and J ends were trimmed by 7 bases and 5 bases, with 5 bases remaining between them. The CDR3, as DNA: TGTGCCAGCACAACGACCGGGGAGCTGTTTTTT. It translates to CASTTTGELFF.

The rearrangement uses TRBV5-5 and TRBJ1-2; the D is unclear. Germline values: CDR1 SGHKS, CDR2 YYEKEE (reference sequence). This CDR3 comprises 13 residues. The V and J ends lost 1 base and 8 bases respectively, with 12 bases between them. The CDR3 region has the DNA TGTGCCAGCAGCTTGAACGCACTGAGCGGCTACACCTTC. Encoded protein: CASSLNALSGYTF.

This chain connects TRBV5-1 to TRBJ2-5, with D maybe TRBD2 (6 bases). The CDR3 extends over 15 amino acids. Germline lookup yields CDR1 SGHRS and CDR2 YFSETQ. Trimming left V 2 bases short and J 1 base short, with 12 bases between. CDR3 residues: CASSFDTGVQETQYF. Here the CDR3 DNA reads TGCGCCAGCAGCTTTGATACGGGAGTCCAAGAGACCCAGTACTTC.